What follows are 3 T cell receptor beta chains derived from one specimen sequenced in a study of T cells after yellow fever vaccination. TCRdb re-called the 5' RACE reads through MiXCR, storing one row per CDR3 protein. The data contain a few hundred thousand distinct CDR3 sequences, roughly 8.7% of them singletons. The sample in question was CD4+ T cells sorted from PBMCs, obtained 5 days after the yellow fever booster vaccination. The receptors were sampled from a man between 18 and 35 years old who received the YFV17D yellow fever vaccine.

The chain has TRBV28 and TRBJ1-1, with D maybe TRBD1 (5 bases). This CDR3 has 13 amino acids. With 0 bases removed from V and 7 bases from J, the gap between germline ends came to 9 bases. The germline CDR1 and CDR2 sequences are MDHEN and SYDVKM. The CDR3 spells CASSLWRGSEAFF. In DNA form, the CDR3 reads TGTGCCAGCAGTTTATGGCGGGGGAGTGAAGCTTTCTTT.

This clonotype was detected many times. The chain combines TRBV2 with TRBJ2-1; 7 bases match TRBD1. Trimming cost V 3 bases and J 0 bases; bases outside gene matches: 5. Per the germline V gene, CDR1 is SNHLY and CDR2 is FYNNEI. This CDR3 is built from 16 residues. The chain's CDR3 is CASSDRQGPSYNEQFF. In DNA, the CDR3 is TGTGCCAGCAGTGACCGACAGGGACCCTCCTACAATGAGCAGTTCTTC.

This clonotype turned up a few times. The chain carries TRBV2 and TRBJ2-3; TRBD1 matches at 7 bases. V shed 4 bases and J 5 bases; nucleotides not matched to a gene: 6. CDR1 SNHLY and CDR2 FYNNEI come from the germline V gene. CDR3 length equals 14 residues. This chain's CDR3 is CASSATTGRDTQYF. The CDR3 DNA sequence: TGTGCCAGCAGTGCCACGACAGGGAGAGATACGCAGTATTTT.